Listed here are 28 T cell receptor beta chains from one sample, sequenced in a study of blood T cell repertoires in COVID-19. Method: immunoSEQ multiplex PCR; TCRdb's copy keeps in-frame clones and lacks some. The sample includes hundreds of thousands of clones, around 82% of them seen just once. The sequenced sample consisted of peripheral blood. These TCRs come from a woman aged 50 to 65 with acute or convalescent COVID-19.

The chain combines TRBV13 with TRBJ2-3, with D possibly being TRBD2 (5 bases). V lost 0 bases and J 0 bases, leaving 16 bases between the germline ends. The CDR3 contains 18 residues. Germline V gene data show CDR1 as PRHDT and CDR2 as FYEKMQ (reference sequence). The CDR3 spells CASSLGRTRARSTDTQYF. CDR3 sequence (DNA): TGTGCCAGCAGCTTAGGGAGGACGCGGGCCCGCAGCACAGATACGCAGTATTTT.

The chain recombines TRBV5-1 with TRBJ2-2, with D possibly matching TRBD2 (6 bases). V lost 4 bases, J lost 9 bases, and 19 bases lay in between. Germline V gene data show CDR1 as SGHRS and CDR2 as YFSETQ. The CDR3 has 15 amino acids. The DNA of the CDR3 is TGCGCCAGCAGCCCAAGCGGGTCCTCAATGTGGGAGCTGTTTTTT. Translated, it gives CASSPSGSSMWELFF.

The CDR3 sequence: CASSEQGADYGYTF. CDR3 bases: TGTGCCAGCAGTGAACAGGGGGCGGACTATGGCTACACCTTC. The chain uses TRBV2 and TRBJ1-2, with 8 nucleotides matching TRBD1. J lost 3 bases, V lost 2 bases, and 2 bases had no gene match. Per the germline V gene, CDR1 is SNHLY and CDR2 is FYNNEI. This CDR3 comprises 14 residues.

The CDR3 here is CASQQGVNTEAFF. The DNA for the CDR3 is TGTGCCAGTCAACAGGGGGTCAATACTGAAGCTTTCTTT. The V and J genes are TRBV7-9 and TRBJ1-1; 8 bases line up with TRBD1. Germline CDR1 reads SEHNR; CDR2 reads FQNEAQ (reference sequence). CDR3 length: 13 residues. V shed 9 bases, J shed 5 bases, and the junction held 8 bases outside the gene matches.

The chain employs TRBV20-1 and TRBJ1-1, with TRBD1 identical over 7 bases. After removal of 6 bases from V and 3 bases from J, the junction contained 1 base not matched to a gene. From germline, CDR1 is DFQATT and CDR2 SNEGSKA (reference sequence). The CDR3 covers 11 residues. CDR3 sequence: CSARGYTEAFF. The CDR3, as DNA: TGCAGTGCCAGGGGGTACACTGAAGCTTTCTTT.

The V gene is TRBV19, the J gene TRBJ2-7; no clear D. The CDR3 is 14 amino acids. The V end was cut by 1 base, the J end by 3 bases, with 10 bases between. Per germline, CDR1 LNHDA and CDR2 SQIVND (reference sequence). The CDR3 coding sequence is TGTGCCAGTAGTATAGTGGCAGAAGACTACGAGCAGTACTTC. Its protein product is CASSIVAEDYEQYF. The full variable domain, completed using reference TRBV19 and TRBJ2-7, is DGGITQSPKYLFRKEGQNVTLSCEQNLNHDAMYWYRQDPGQGLRLIYYSQIVNDFQKGDIAEGYSVSREKKESFPLTVTSAQKNPTAFYLCASSIVAEDYEQYFGPGTRLTVT.

V is TRBV6-2 or TRBV6-3 and J is TRBJ2-6, with 7 bases lining up with TRBD1. Trimming took 6 bases from V and 0 from J; bases not matched to a gene: 8. Germline CDR1 reads MNHEY; CDR2 reads SVGEGT. The CDR3 consists of 17 residues. CDR3 coding DNA: TGTGCCAGCAGGTACCCGGGACAGCCCTCTGGGGCCAACGTCCTGACTTTC. It specifies CASRYPGQPSGANVLTF.

The chain carries TRBV3-1 (or the pseudogene TRBV3-2) and TRBJ2-1; TRBD2 matches at 9 bases. V dropped 0 bases and J dropped 4; count of bases not matched to a gene: 10. This CDR3 has 18 residues. Germline values: CDR1 LGHDT, CDR2 YNNKEL (reference sequence). CDR3 protein: CASSQESLGTSFYNEQFF. The CDR3 DNA reads TGTGCCAGCAGCCAAGAAAGTTTGGGGACTAGCTTTTACAATGAGCAGTTCTTC.

V is TRBV3-1 (or the pseudogene TRBV3-2) and J is TRBJ2-5; D possibly corresponds to TRBD1 (6 bases). This CDR3 is built from 15 residues. Trimming removed 0 bases at V and 5 bases at J, with 13 bases between. Germline CDR1 is LGHDT and CDR2 is YNNKEL (reference sequence). Here the CDR3 reads CASSQEPGVGETQYF. DNA of the CDR3: TGTGCCAGCAGCCAAGAGCCAGGGGTCGGGGAGACCCAGTACTTC.

CDR3 DNA sequence: TGTGCCAGCAGCCAAGATGGGTCCAGCGGGCGCCAGAGTTACTTC. Its translation is CASSQDGSSGRQSYF. This chain links TRBV14 with TRBJ2-7, with D maybe TRBD2 (6 bases). Germline lookup yields CDR1 SGHDN and CDR2 FVKESK. CDR3 size: 15 residues. V lost 0 bases to trimming and J lost 13 bases, with 22 bases between them.

This chain connects TRBV28 to TRBJ1-1; D might be TRBD1 (6 bases). The V gene's germline CDR1 is MDHEN and CDR2 SYDVKM. The CDR3 loop spans 15 amino acids. The V end lost 3 bases, the J end lost 0 bases, and 11 bases lay between the germline ends. CDR3 region: CASSLLQGVNTEAFF. CDR3 DNA: TGTGCCAGCAGTTTGTTACAGGGTGTGAACACTGAAGCTTTCTTT.

The count of this clone is one. This chain links TRBV7-9 with TRBJ2-7; 8 bases are shared with TRBD1. Germline V gene sequence: CDR1 SEHNR, CDR2 FQNEAQ (reference sequence). CDR3 length: 11 residues. J lost 7 bases, V lost 5 bases, and 1 base had no gene match. CDR3 region: CASSRTGEQYF. CDR3 bases: TGTGCCAGCAGCCGGACAGGGGAGCAGTACTTC. Based on the CDR3 plus reference TRBV7-9 and TRBJ2-7, the full variable domain is DTGVSQNPRHKITKRGQNVTFRCDPISEHNRLYWYRQTLGQGPEFLTYFQNEAQLEKSRLLSDRFSAERPKGSFSTLEIQRTEQGDSAMYLCASSRTGEQYFGPGTRLTVT.

The rearrangement links TRBV2 to TRBJ1-2, with 12 positions matching TRBD1. This CDR3 spans 13 amino acids. Trimming removed 11 bases from V and 5 bases from J; junction bases left unmatched: 6. CDR1 and CDR2 (germline): SNHLY, FYNNEI. The CDR3 region has the DNA TGTGCCTCGGAGGGACAGGGGGCTTATGGCTACACCTTC. It translates to CASEGQGAYGYTF.

DNA of the CDR3: TGCGCCAGCAGTGAAATTTCACTAGCGGGAGATGAGCAGTACTTC. This encodes CASSEISLAGDEQYF. The V gene is TRBV10-2, the J gene TRBJ2-7, with 11 bases fitting TRBD2. The ends lost 3 bases at V and 7 bases at J; junction bases unmatched: 8. The CDR3 runs to 15 residues. In germline, CDR1 is WSHSY, CDR2 SAAADI.

This clone was counted once. This chain uses TRBV5-6 with TRBJ2-5; D is undetermined. The V gene's germline CDR1 is SGHDT and CDR2 YYEEEE. V gave up 2 bases and J gave up 3 bases, with 8 bases separating them. The CDR3 runs 13 residues. The CDR3: CASSFEPEETQYF. The CDR3 DNA reads TGTGCCAGCAGCTTTGAGCCCGAAGAGACCCAGTACTTC.

This chain's CDR3 is CASSQTGTGVEQYF. The CDR3 nucleotides are TGTGCCAGCAGCCAGACGGGGACAGGGGTCGAGCAGTACTTC. The chain links TRBV14 to TRBJ2-7; TRBD1 matches at 10 bases. The CDR3 contains 14 residues. Losses at the gene ends were 3 bases for V and 6 bases for J; bases not matched to a gene: 5. Germline values: CDR1 SGHDN, CDR2 FVKESK.

This chain uses TRBV2 with TRBJ2-7; D might be TRBD1 (6 bases). CDR1 and CDR2 (germline): SNHLY, FYNNEI. This CDR3 spans 14 amino acids. The germline V and J ends were trimmed by 5 bases and 6 bases, with 17 bases remaining between them. CDR3 nucleotides: TGTGCCAGCAGTCCAGGTATTAGAGGGGGCGAGCAGTACTTC. Translation: CASSPGIRGGEQYF.

The rearrangement joins TRBV25-1 to TRBJ2-1; 9 positions match TRBD2. The CDR3 is made up of 16 amino acids. Unmatched junction bases numbered 9, after V lost 1 base and J lost 8 bases. Germline V gene lookup returns CDR1 MGHDK and CDR2 SYGVNS. The CDR3 nucleotides read TGTGCCAGCAGTGAATCGCGGCTCGGCGGGAGGGATGAGCAGTTCTTC. This translates into CASSESRLGGRDEQFF.

The rearrangement links TRBV6-5 to TRBJ1-2, with D hard to call. CDR3 length equals 13 residues. Germline V gives CDR1 MNHEY, CDR2 SVGAGI. Trimming left V 6 bases short and J 6 bases short, with 14 bases between. CDR3 in amino acids: CASSPSHRDGYTF. The CDR3, as DNA: TGTGCCAGCAGCCCCTCCCACCGAGATGGCTACACCTTC.

V and J are TRBV5-1 and TRBJ2-2; D perhaps matches TRBD1 (6 bases). This CDR3 has 13 residues. CDR1 and CDR2 (germline): SGHRS, YFSETQ. The V end lost 5 bases, the J end lost 4 bases, and 9 bases lay between the germline ends. This CDR3 is CASRTGLTGELFF. CDR3 nucleotide sequence: TGCGCCAGCAGGACAGGCCTCACCGGGGAGCTGTTTTTT. Together with reference TRBV5-1 and TRBJ2-2, the CDR3 gives the full variable domain: KAGVTQTPRYLIKTRGQQVTLSCSPISGHRSVSWYQQTPGQGLQFLFEYFSETQRNKGNFPGRFSGRQFSNSRSEMNVSTLELGDSALYLCASRTGLTGELFFGEGSRLTVL.

This clone occurred once. The chain employs TRBV9 and TRBJ1-3; no reliable D call. Trimming pared 0 bases from V and 4 bases from J, leaving 8 bases between. The germline CDR1 and CDR2 sequences are SGDLS and YYNGEE. This CDR3 region has 14 residues. The CDR3: CASSVGGNGNTIYF. The CDR3 DNA follows: TGTGCCAGCAGCGTAGGAGGGAACGGAAACACCATATATTTT.

The chain links TRBV28 to TRBJ1-4; D is possibly TRBD1 (5 bases). This CDR3 is 16 amino acids long. V was trimmed by 2 bases and J by 0 bases, leaving 10 bases between them. Per germline, CDR1 MDHEN and CDR2 SYDVKM. CDR3 protein: CASSLHRIATNEKLFF. The CDR3 nucleotides read TGTGCCAGCAGTTTACACAGGATCGCAACTAATGAAAAACTGTTTTTT.

CDR3 region: CASGQGNQPQHF. CDR3 sequence (DNA): TGTGCCAGCGGCCAGGGCAATCAGCCCCAGCATTTT. This sequence joins TRBV2 and TRBJ1-5, with D hard to call. V dropped 8 bases and J dropped 2 bases, with 7 bases sitting between them. CDR3 length: 12 amino acids. From germline, CDR1 is SNHLY and CDR2 FYNNEI.

This chain links TRBV21-1 with TRBJ2-7; the D segment call TRBD2 is taken from the table without a DNA check. TRBV21-1 is classified as a pseudogene. The CDR3 sequence is 15 residues long. CDR3: CASSKGGSDSYEQYF. The CDR3 DNA follows: TGTGCCAGCAGCAAAGGAGGTAGCGATTCCTACGAGCAGTACTTC.

This clone was detected only once. The V and J genes are TRBV5-1 and TRBJ2-1, with TRBD2 matching 8 bases. The V segment lost 4 bases and the J segment 6 bases; nucleotides outside the gene matches: 9. The CDR3 length is 15 residues. The germline V gene has CDR1 SGHRS and CDR2 YFSETQ. CDR3 DNA sequence: TGCGCCAGCAGCCCTCTAGCGGGTGCGTCCAATGAGCAGTTCTTC. Translating it yields CASSPLAGASNEQFF.

The chain links TRBV2 to TRBJ1-1; TRBD1 is a possible D gene (5 bases). V was shortened by 2 bases and J by 8 bases, with 6 bases between the two germline ends. This CDR3 region has 11 residues. CDR1 and CDR2 (germline): SNHLY, FYNNEI. DNA of the CDR3: TGTGCCAGCAGTGAATCAGGGGAAGCTTTCTTT. This translates into CASSESGEAFF.

The chain links TRBV27 to TRBJ2-2; 14 bases are shared with TRBD2. The CDR3 covers 21 residues. Germline V gene lookup returns CDR1 MNHEY and CDR2 SMNVEV (reference sequence). Trimming took 3 bases from V and 0 from J; bases not matched to a gene: 12. This CDR3 is CASSFRGGTSGRGANTGELFF. CDR3 sequence (DNA): TGTGCCAGCAGTTTCCGCGGTGGGACTAGCGGGAGAGGGGCGAACACCGGGGAGCTGTTTTTT.

The sample holds many counts of this clone. The V gene is TRBV5-5, the J gene TRBJ2-1, with 8 bases matching TRBD2. The CDR3 contains 15 residues. Looked up from germline, CDR1 is SGHKS and CDR2 is YYEKEE (reference sequence). Unmatched junction bases numbered 9, after V lost 4 bases and J lost 6 bases. The CDR3 sequence is CASSRRGAVGNEQFF. Written as DNA, the CDR3 is TGTGCCAGCAGCCGGCGGGGGGCGGTTGGCAATGAGCAGTTCTTC.